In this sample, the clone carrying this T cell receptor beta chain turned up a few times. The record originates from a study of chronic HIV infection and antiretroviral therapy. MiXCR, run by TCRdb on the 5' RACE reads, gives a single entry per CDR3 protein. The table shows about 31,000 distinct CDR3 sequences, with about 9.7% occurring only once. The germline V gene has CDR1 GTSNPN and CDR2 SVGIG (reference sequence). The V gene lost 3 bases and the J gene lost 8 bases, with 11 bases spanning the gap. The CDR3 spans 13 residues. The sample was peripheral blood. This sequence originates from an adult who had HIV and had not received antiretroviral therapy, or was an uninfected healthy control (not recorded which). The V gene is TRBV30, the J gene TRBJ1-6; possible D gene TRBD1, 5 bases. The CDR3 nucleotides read TGTGCCTGGAGAGGGGATGCGGATTCACCCCTCCACTTT. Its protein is CAWRGDADSPLHF.